The rows below give T cell receptor beta chains drawn from one sample of a study of OX40 agonist ivuxolimab in advanced cancers. Sequencing used immunoSEQ multiplex PCR; TCRdb keeps in-frame clones, though not all of them. This table holds 50,000 to 80,000 clones, roughly four fifths found once. Here the sequenced sample was CD4+ or CD8+ T cells sorted from blood, taken in a trial of the OX40 agonist ivuxolimab. Source of these receptors: an adult with an advanced solid tumor such as melanoma, head and neck, liver or kidney cancer. Both conserved end residues are part of each CDR3. The D gene is left open where the match is weak. The size of a clone is reported for some rows only, either as once, few or many, or as a class for expanded clones.

v_gene: TRBV4-2
abundance: -
j_gene: TRBJ1-2
d_gene: -
CDR3nt: TGTGCCAGCAGCCAAGATAGGTCAGGGGCCTTCTATGGCTACACCTTC
CDR3aa: CASSQDRSGAFYGYTF

v_gene: TRBV6-1
abundance: -
j_gene: TRBJ2-5
d_gene: TRBD1
CDR3nt: TGTGCCAGCAGTGCGCCCAGGACAGGGCCCTACGAGTACTTC
CDR3aa: CASSAPRTGPYEYF

v_gene: TRBV6-1
abundance: -
j_gene: TRBJ1-4
d_gene: -
CDR3nt: TGTGCCAGCAGTGAAGTGGCGAGAAGGGAAAAACTGTTTTTT
CDR3aa: CASSEVARREKLFF

v_gene: TRBV5-1
abundance: -
j_gene: TRBJ1-2
d_gene: -
CDR3nt: TGCGCCAGCAGCTCTACCTCTGCGACATTCTATGGCTACACCTTC
CDR3aa: CASSSTSATFYGYTF

v_gene: TRBV6-1
abundance: -
j_gene: TRBJ2-1
d_gene: -
CDR3nt: TGTGCCAGCACCCTAAGTCTTAACAATGAGCAGTTCTTC
CDR3aa: CASTLSLNNEQFF

v_gene: TRBV6-6
abundance: -
j_gene: TRBJ2-1
d_gene: -
CDR3nt: TGTGCCAGCAGTTACTCGACAGTGTACAATGAGCAGTTCTTC
CDR3aa: CASSYSTVYNEQFF

v_gene: TRBV14
abundance: -
j_gene: TRBJ2-7
d_gene: -
CDR3nt: TGTGCCAGCAGCCCTCTTGTGGGCACCTTCTACGAGCAGTACTTC
CDR3aa: CASSPLVGTFYEQYF

v_gene: TRBV6-5
abundance: -
j_gene: TRBJ2-7
d_gene: TRBD2
CDR3nt: TGTGCCTCGGAACGGGGGGGGTCGAAATACGAGCAGTACTTC
CDR3aa: CASERGGSKYEQYF

v_gene: TRBV7-6
abundance: -
j_gene: TRBJ2-5
d_gene: -
CDR3nt: TGTGCCAGCAGCGACCTCCAAGAGACCCAGTACTTC
CDR3aa: CASSDLQETQYF

v_gene: TRBV6-1
abundance: -
j_gene: TRBJ1-5
d_gene: -
CDR3nt: TGTGCCAGCAGTATGGCTGGGGGTCCCAATCAGCCCCAGCATTTT
CDR3aa: CASSMAGGPNQPQHF

v_gene: TRBV11-2
abundance: -
j_gene: TRBJ2-7
d_gene: TRBD1
CDR3nt: TGTGCCAGCAGGTGGACAGGGAGCTACGAGCAGTACTTC
CDR3aa: CASRWTGSYEQYF

v_gene: TRBV5-4
abundance: -
j_gene: TRBJ2-2
d_gene: TRBD1
CDR3nt: TGTGCCAGCAGCAGGGGGGACAGGGTAAACGGGGAGCTGTTTTTT
CDR3aa: CASSRGDRVNGELFF

v_gene: TRBV6-6
abundance: -
j_gene: TRBJ2-7
d_gene: -
CDR3nt: TGTGCCAGCGGAGAAGGACTCGGGAAGCAGCAGTACTTC
CDR3aa: CASGEGLGKQQYF

v_gene: TRBV5-1
abundance: -
j_gene: TRBJ1-4
d_gene: -
CDR3nt: TGCGCCAGCAGCACCGGGACGGCGGAAAAACTGTTTTTT
CDR3aa: CASSTGTAEKLFF

v_gene: TRBV14
abundance: -
j_gene: TRBJ2-6
d_gene: -
CDR3nt: TGTGCCAGCAGCCTAAGGGGGTACTCTGGGGCCAACGTCCTGACTTTC
CDR3aa: CASSLRGYSGANVLTF

v_gene: TRBV6-5
abundance: -
j_gene: TRBJ2-3
d_gene: -
CDR3nt: TGTGCCAGCAGTTACCGGGGGTCCCGCACAGATACGCAGTATTTT
CDR3aa: CASSYRGSRTDTQYF

v_gene: TRBV5-1
abundance: -
j_gene: TRBJ1-1
d_gene: -
CDR3nt: TGCGCCAGCAGCTTAATCCTCATGAACACTGAAGCTTTCTTT
CDR3aa: CASSLILMNTEAFF

v_gene: TRBV9
abundance: -
j_gene: TRBJ2-2
d_gene: TRBD1
CDR3nt: TGTGCCAGCAGCGTAAAACAGGGGGCCCCAAACACCGGGGAGCTGTTTTTT
CDR3aa: CASSVKQGAPNTGELFF

v_gene: TRBV2
abundance: few
j_gene: TRBJ2-7
d_gene: -
CDR3nt: TGTGCCAGCAAAGAAACCGGGACAAGGGGCTACGAGCAGTACTTC
CDR3aa: CASKETGTRGYEQYF

v_gene: TRBV15
abundance: -
j_gene: TRBJ1-4
d_gene: -
CDR3nt: TGTGCCACCAGCAGAAACCTGGGGGAAAAACTGTTTTTT
CDR3aa: CATSRNLGEKLFF